These 21 T cell receptor beta chains share one sample of origin, sequenced in a study of CDR3 diversity in severe acne. TCRdb re-called the PCR reads with MiXCR, one entry per CDR3 protein. The sample contains about 84,000 distinct CDR3 sequences, 45% to 60% of which appear only once. Sequencing was done on a sample of blood. The receptors shown here come from a male donor in good health, without acne.

The rearrangement links TRBV5-6 to TRBJ2-7; no clear D gene. Germline V gives CDR1 SGHDT, CDR2 YYEEEE. CDR3 length equals 10 residues. The ends were cut back, 10 bases at V and 5 bases at J, with 10 bases in the middle. In DNA form, the CDR3 reads TGTGCCCCCCCCGTGGACGAGCAGTACTTC. This codes for CAPPVDEQYF.

Judged by abundance, this clonotype is medium-sized (0.01 to 0.1%). The rearrangement joins TRBV2 to TRBJ2-7; 9 bases map to TRBD1. Trimming at V came to 11 bases and at J to 2 bases, leaving 10 bases not matched to a gene. Germline values: CDR1 SNHLY, CDR2 FYNNEI. This CDR3 is 14 amino acids long. CDR3 region: CAGRGDRATYEQYF. CDR3 nucleotide sequence: TGTGCCGGGAGGGGGGACAGGGCGACCTACGAGCAGTACTTC. The full variable domain, completed using reference TRBV2 and TRBJ2-7, is EPEVTQTPSHQVTQMGQEVILRCVPISNHLYFYWYRQILGQKVEFLVSFYNNEISEKSEIFDDQFSVERPDGSNFTLKIRSTKLEDSAMYFCAGRGDRATYEQYFGPGTRLTVT.

This clonotype has a single count. The rearrangement uses TRBV29-1 and TRBJ2-5; 8 nucleotides match TRBD1. V dropped 4 bases and J dropped 7; count of bases not matched to a gene: 11. Germline V CDR1 and CDR2: SQVTM, ANQGSEA. The CDR3 is 14 amino acids. The CDR3 DNA reads as TGCAGCGTTGGGAAGTCAGGGGGCGAGGGGACCCAGTACTTC. Its translation: CSVGKSGGEGTQYF.

The chain links TRBV5-4 to TRBJ2-5; 7 bases are a match to TRBD1. The CDR3 consists of 15 residues. CDR1 and CDR2 (germline): SGHNT, YYREEE (reference sequence). Unmatched junction bases numbered 6, after V lost 4 bases and J lost 0 bases. The CDR3 reads CASSPEQGYQETQYF. For the CDR3, the DNA is TGTGCCAGCAGCCCCGAACAGGGGTACCAAGAGACCCAGTACTTC.

The chain uses TRBV5-1 and TRBJ2-7, with D perhaps matching TRBD1 (6 bases). CDR3 size: 13 residues. CDR1 SGHRS and CDR2 YFSETQ come from the germline V gene. The V end lost 3 bases, the J end lost 8 bases, and 15 bases lay between the germline ends. The CDR3 DNA follows: TGCGCCAGCAGCTCGGGACAATTAACGAAGCAGTACTTC. It specifies CASSSGQLTKQYF.

The V and J genes are TRBV20-1 and TRBJ1-4, with 9 bases that match TRBD1. With V trimmed by 6 bases and J by 5 bases, 4 bases remained unmatched. Germline-derived CDR1 and CDR2 are DFQATT and SNEGSKA (reference sequence). The CDR3 is 13 residues long. CDR3 sequence reads: CSALDRGNEKLFF. The CDR3 bases are TGCAGTGCCCTGGACAGGGGCAATGAAAAACTGTTTTTT.

This clonotype was recorded many times. The chain uses TRBV29-1 and TRBJ1-4; D is undetermined. CDR3 size: 13 residues. CDR1 is SQVTM, CDR2 ANQGSEA, per germline. The germline V and J ends were trimmed by 4 bases and 1 base, with 7 bases remaining between them. Here the CDR3 reads CSVVEGTNEKLFF. The CDR3 nucleotides read TGCAGCGTTGTAGAGGGAACTAATGAAAAACTGTTTTTT.

The V call is TRBV19, the J call TRBJ1-2; D unresolved. CDR1 LNHDA and CDR2 SQIVND come from the germline V gene (reference sequence). The CDR3 has 14 residues. The V gene lost 2 bases and the J gene lost 3 bases, with 10 bases spanning the gap. As DNA, the CDR3 is TGTGCCAGTAGTATAAGAGGCAGGTACTATGGCTACACCTTC. Translated: CASSIRGRYYGYTF.

This clonotype was detected ten times or more. The V and J genes are TRBV15 and TRBJ2-7; maybe TRBD2 (7 bases). Germline CDR1 reads LNHNV; CDR2 reads YYDKDF (reference sequence). The CDR3 consists of 17 residues. Deletions cut 6 bases from V and 3 bases from J, with 24 bases between. CDR3 amino acids: CATRAHGGAIGVYEQYF. DNA for the CDR3: TGTGCCACCAGAGCCCATGGGGGGGCTATAGGGGTCTACGAGCAGTACTTC. Full variable domain (remainder filled in from reference TRBV15 and TRBJ2-7): DAMVIQNPRYQVTQFGKPVTLSCSQTLNHNVMYWYQQKSSQAPKLLFHYYDKDFNNEADTPDNFQSRRPNTSFCFLDIRSPGLGDTAMYLCATRAHGGAIGVYEQYFGPGTRLTVT.

By share, this clonotype ranks as medium-sized. The CDR3 here is CASRGGSAYEQYF. CDR3 nucleotides: TGCGCCAGCAGGGGGGGCAGTGCCTACGAGCAGTACTTC. The chain recombines TRBV5-1 with TRBJ2-7; either TRBD1 or TRBD2 may fit D (6 bases each). CDR1 is SGHRS and CDR2 is YFSETQ in the germline V gene. This CDR3 contains 13 residues. The V end was cut by 5 bases, the J end by 2 bases, with 11 bases between. Together with reference TRBV5-1 and TRBJ2-7, the CDR3 gives the full variable domain: KAGVTQTPRYLIKTRGQQVTLSCSPISGHRSVSWYQQTPGQGLQFLFEYFSETQRNKGNFPGRFSGRQFSNSRSEMNVSTLELGDSALYLCASRGGSAYEQYFGPGTRLTVT.

This chain uses TRBV7-9 with TRBJ2-2; D gene unclear. This CDR3 is 16 amino acids long. V was clipped by 6 bases and J by 0 bases, with 14 bases between them. Germline CDR1 is SEHNR and CDR2 is FQNEAQ (reference sequence). The chain's CDR3 is CASSYTRPSNTGELFF. In DNA form, the CDR3 reads TGTGCCAGCAGTTATACCAGGCCCTCGAACACCGGGGAGCTGTTTTTT.

This clonotype has a handful of counts. The chain employs TRBV7-6 and TRBJ2-7, with 11 bases aligning to TRBD1. The CDR3 extends over 15 amino acids. Germline trimming cut 5 bases from V and 4 bases from J; bases unmatched to any gene: 7. Germline V CDR1 and CDR2: SGHVS, FNYEAQ. This CDR3 reads CASSTSGQGAYEQYF. In nucleotides, the CDR3 is TGTGCCAGCAGCACTAGCGGACAGGGGGCGTACGAGCAGTACTTC. Complete variable domain (other parts from reference TRBV7-6 and TRBJ2-7): GAGVSQSPRYKVTKRGQDVALRCDPISGHVSLYWYRQALGQGPEFLTYFNYEAQQDKSGLPNDRFSAERPEGSISTLTIQRTEQRDSAMYRCASSTSGQGAYEQYFGPGTRLTVT.

This clonotype was found many times. The chain has TRBV24-1 and TRBJ2-2; 7 bases fit TRBD1. V lost 7 bases to trimming and J lost 10 bases; unmatched junction nucleotides: 2. The CDR3 contains 11 residues. CDR1 and CDR2 (germline): KGHDR, SFDVKD. In DNA form, the CDR3 reads TGTGCCACCAGAGGGGGCGAGGAGCTGTTTTTT. Translated, it gives CATRGGEELFF.

This clonotype was seen ten or more times. V gene TRBV10-3 combines with J gene TRBJ1-5, with 7 nucleotides matching TRBD1. The V gene end was trimmed by 3 bases and the J gene end by 4 bases; junction bases not matched to a gene: 3. The CDR3 extends over 14 amino acids. The germline gives CDR1 ENHRY, CDR2 SYGVKD. In nucleotides, the CDR3 is TGTGCCATCAGTGACAGGGGGGCGAATCAGCCCCAGCATTTT. Translating it yields CAISDRGANQPQHF.

The chain recombines TRBV5-1 with TRBJ1-2; 7 bases agree with TRBD1. V was pared by 4 bases and J by 4 bases, with 10 bases of the junction left unmatched. Germline CDR1 reads SGHRS; CDR2 reads YFSETQ. The CDR3 loop spans 15 amino acids. CDR3 bases: TGCGCCAGCAGCCTTTCCGGGACAGAGATCTATGGCTACACCTTC. It specifies CASSLSGTEIYGYTF.

This clonotype was detected ten times or more. The CDR3 spells CASSKLGQGLTDEQFF. CDR3 nucleotides: TGTGCCAGTAGTAAGTTAGGACAGGGGCTTACGGATGAGCAGTTCTTC. The rearrangement joins TRBV19 to TRBJ2-1; the match to TRBD1 covers 9 bases. Looked up from germline, CDR1 is LNHDA and CDR2 is SQIVND (reference sequence). The CDR3 sequence is 16 residues long. Trimming took 4 bases from V and 8 from J; bases not matched to a gene: 12.

This clonotype occurred a few times. V is TRBV20-1 and J is TRBJ2-3; the match to TRBD1 covers 7 bases. V was pared by 0 bases and J by 4 bases, with 4 bases of the junction left unmatched. From germline, CDR1 is DFQATT and CDR2 SNEGSKA (reference sequence). This CDR3 region has 14 residues. CDR3 sequence: CSARDHRGSDTQYF. In nucleotides, the CDR3 is TGCAGTGCTAGAGATCACAGGGGATCAGATACGCAGTATTTT.

The chain joins TRBV13 to TRBJ1-2; D perhaps matches TRBD1 (6 bases). CDR1 is PRHDT, CDR2 FYEKMQ, per germline (reference sequence). The CDR3 loop spans 16 amino acids. V was pared by 4 bases and J by 7 bases, with 22 bases between. The CDR3 bases are TGTGCCAGCAGCTCCCGGACTAGCGGGGGGGCGGGTGGCTACACCTTC. Translated: CASSSRTSGGAGGYTF.

This clonotype was counted at least ten times. This sequence joins TRBV18 and TRBJ1-1, with 7 bases identical to TRBD1. Trimming took 5 bases from V and 3 from J; bases not matched to a gene: 3. The CDR3 length is 13 residues. CDR1 KGHSH and CDR2 LQKENI come from the germline V gene. In DNA, the CDR3 is TGTGCCAGCTCAGATGACAGGGACACTGAAGCTTTCTTT. Residues: CASSDDRDTEAFF.

This clonotype qualifies as medium-sized. The J gene is TRBJ2-7, the V gene TRBV2; D is uncertain. CDR3 length: 13 residues. Trimming cost V 5 bases and J 2 bases, with 10 bases left between them. CDR1 is SNHLY, CDR2 FYNNEI, per germline. CDR3 residues: CASSRWLTYEQYF. As DNA, the CDR3 is TGTGCCAGCAGTCGATGGTTGACCTACGAGCAGTACTTC.

This clonotype was detected many times. This chain joins TRBV3-1 and TRBJ1-6, with a tentative D call TRBD1 (6 bases). The CDR3 spans 15 residues. Germline CDR1 LGHDT, CDR2 YNNKEL (reference sequence). V lost 1 base, J lost 7 bases, and 11 bases lay in between. Here the CDR3 DNA reads TGTGCCAGCAGCCAAGTTGGGCAGGGGAATTCACCCCTCCACTTT. This encodes CASSQVGQGNSPLHF.